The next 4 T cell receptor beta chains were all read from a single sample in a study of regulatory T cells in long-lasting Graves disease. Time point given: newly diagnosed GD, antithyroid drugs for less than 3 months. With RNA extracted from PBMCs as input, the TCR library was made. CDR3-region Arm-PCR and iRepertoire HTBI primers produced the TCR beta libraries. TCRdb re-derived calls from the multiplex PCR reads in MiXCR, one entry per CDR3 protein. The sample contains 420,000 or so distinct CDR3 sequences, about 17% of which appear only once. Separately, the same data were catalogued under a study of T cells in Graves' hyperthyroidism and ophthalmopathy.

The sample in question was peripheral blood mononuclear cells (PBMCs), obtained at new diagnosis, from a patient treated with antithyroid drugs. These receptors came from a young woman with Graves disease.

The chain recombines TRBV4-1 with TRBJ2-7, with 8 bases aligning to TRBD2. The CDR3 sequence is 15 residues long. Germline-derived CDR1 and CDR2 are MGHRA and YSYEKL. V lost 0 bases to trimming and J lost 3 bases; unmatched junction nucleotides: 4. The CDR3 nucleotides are TGCGCCAGCAGCCAAGATCCTAGCGGGTTCTACGAGCAGTACTTC. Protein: CASSQDPSGFYEQYF.

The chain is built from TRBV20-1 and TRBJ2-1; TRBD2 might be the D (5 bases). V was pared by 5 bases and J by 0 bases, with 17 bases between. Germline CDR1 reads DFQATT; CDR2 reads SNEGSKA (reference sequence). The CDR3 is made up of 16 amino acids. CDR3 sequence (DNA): TGCAGTGCTCGGGCGGGTGAAGAGCTCTCCTACAATGAGCAGTTCTTC. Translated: CSARAGEELSYNEQFF.

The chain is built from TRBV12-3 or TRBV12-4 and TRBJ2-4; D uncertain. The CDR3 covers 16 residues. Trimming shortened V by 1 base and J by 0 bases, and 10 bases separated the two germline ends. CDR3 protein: CASSLGQLLAKNIQYF. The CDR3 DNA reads TGTGCCAGCAGTTTAGGGCAGCTCCTAGCCAAAAACATTCAGTACTTC.

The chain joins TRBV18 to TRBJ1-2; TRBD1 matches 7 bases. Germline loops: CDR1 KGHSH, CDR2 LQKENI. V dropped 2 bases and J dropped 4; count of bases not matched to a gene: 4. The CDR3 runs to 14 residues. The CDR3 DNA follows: TGTGCCAGCTCACCAGACAGGGTCGGCTATGGCTACACCTTC. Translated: CASSPDRVGYGYTF.